The source of this T cell receptor (beta chain) is a study of metastatic and nonmetastatic thyroid tumors. Study summary: Repertoires were compared across blood and tumor or nodule tissue from malignant and benign thyroid patients.

Prior to thyroid surgery, none of the patients had received any treatment. Study findings and constraints: Significantly greater TCR beta diversity was reportedly found in malignant thyroid tumors than in benign nodules (in blood and tumor).

This clone was counted at least ten times. What it binds is unknown. The same CDR3 arises from other DNA sequences in this sample as well. Under the authors' procedure: It was from CDR3 differences across clinicopathological groups that a distant-metastasis classifier for papillary thyroid cancer was built. TCRdb ran MiXCR on the PCR reads. The V and J calls and clone size come from TCRdb's table, not from the authors' own analysis. The sample lists approximately 86,000 clones; roughly an eighth were seen once. Germline values: CDR1 ENHRY, CDR2 SYGVKD. Trimming removed 4 bases from V and 5 bases from J; junction bases left unmatched: 10. This CDR3 has 16 amino acids.

The sample consisted of tumor tissue. The chain links TRBV10-3 to TRBJ2-1; 8 nucleotides agree with TRBD2. The sequence derives from a female donor with papillary thyroid cancer or a benign thyroid nodule (not recorded which). Some clones in this sample may be carry-over from other donors' samples. The CDR3 region has the DNA TGTGCCATCAGTGTTTTTAGCGGGACTGGACACAATGAGCAGTTCTTC. The encoded protein is CAISVFSGTGHNEQFF.